This T cell receptor beta chain was found in a study of blood T cell repertoires in COVID-19. Study-level information: The origin of the acute and convalescent COVID-19 samples was the United States, Italy and Spain. In each case, the material was cDNA or gDNA derived from T cells, B-cell-depleted T cells, or PBMCs.

Comment on this clone: Within the sample, other DNA sequences also encode this same CDR3.

The authors' processing: Amplification with reference gene primers provided the estimates of nucleated cell counts. Profiling relied on immunoSEQ multiplex PCR, and the TCRdb table lists in-frame clones only, not all of them. V, J and clone size are those of that table, while D and trimming were read from the DNA. The sample records under 200,000 clones, 80% to 90% being singletons. This CDR3 has 13 amino acids. The ends were cut back, 1 base at V and 4 bases at J, with 5 bases in the middle. The J gene is TRBJ1-5, the V gene TRBV12-3 or TRBV12-4; no firm D call. The sample was peripheral blood. This receptor was obtained from a man in his 60s with acute or convalescent COVID-19. The CDR3 protein is CASSLGRNQPQHF. The DNA of the CDR3 is TGTGCCAGCAGTTTAGGGAGAAATCAGCCCCAGCATTTT.